These T cell receptor beta chains were read from a single sample in a study of T cells after yellow fever vaccination. One entry per CDR3 protein, called by TCRdb with MiXCR from the 5' RACE reads. The profile shows more than 450,000 distinct CDR3 sequences, about a fifth of them singletons. Sequences were derived from PBMCs, sampled approximately 20 days after the first yellow fever vaccination. The receptors were gathered from a man younger than 35 who received the YFV17D yellow fever vaccine. The CDR3 runs from the conserved cysteine through the conserved F or W. Each record gives: clone size, V gene, D gene, J gene, CDR3 protein, CDR3 DNA. D genes are given only for firm matches. The size of a clone is reported for some rows only, either as once, few or many, or as a class for expanded clones.

-	TRBV5-8	TRBD1	TRBJ2-3	CASSWDRVADTQYF	TGTGCCAGCAGCTGGGACAGGGTAGCAGATACGCAGTATTTT
few	TRBV7-9	-	TRBJ2-7	CASSPPGLEEQYF	TGTGCCAGCAGCCCCCCGGGGCTGGAGGAGCAGTACTTC
many	TRBV18	TRBD1	TRBJ1-2	CASSPGQPNYGYTF	TGTGCCAGCTCACCGGGACAGCCTAACTATGGCTACACCTTC
few	TRBV27	-	TRBJ1-1	CASSLGLRDTEAFF	TGTGCCAGCAGTTTGGGTTTGAGGGACACTGAAGCTTTCTTT
-	TRBV29-1	-	TRBJ1-1	CSGRVGNTEASF	TGCAGCGGTAGGGTCGGGAACACTGAAGCTTCCTTT
few	TRBV7-9	-	TRBJ2-7	CASSFAGGRAYEQYF	TGTGCCAGCAGCTTTGCGGGCGGCAGGGCATACGAGCAGTACTTC
-	TRBV12-3/TRBV12-4	-	TRBJ2-5	CASSQRGGTGQETQYF	TGTGCCAGCAGTCAAAGGGGGGGCACGGGCCAGGAGACCCAGTACTTC
-	TRBV6-2/TRBV6-3	-	TRBJ2-3	CASSYFSTDTQYF	TGTGCCAGCAGTTACTTTAGTACAGATACGCAGTATTTT
few	TRBV12-3/TRBV12-4	-	TRBJ1-2	CASSSGVRGYGYTF	TGTGCCAGCAGTTCCGGGGTTCGGGGATATGGCTACACCTTC
few	TRBV7-6	TRBD2	TRBJ2-3	CASSLAADAGTTSGTDTQYF	TGTGCCAGCAGCTTAGCCGCGGACGCCGGGACTACCTCGGGCACAGATACGCAGTATTTT
-	TRBV7-3	TRBD2	TRBJ2-5	CASSRQRGTQETQYF	TGTGCCAGCAGCCGGCAGCGGGGTACACAAGAGACCCAGTACTTC
-	TRBV3-1	-	TRBJ2-1	CASSRRGSDEQFF	TGTGCCAGCAGCCGACGAGGGTCCGATGAGCAGTTCTTC
-	TRBV2	-	TRBJ2-3	CASALDVRDTQYF	TGTGCCAGCGCCTTGGACGTTCGGGATACGCAGTATTTT
few	TRBV4-1	-	TRBJ2-7	CASSRGARLYEQYF	TGCGCCAGCAGCCGAGGGGCCCGACTCTACGAGCAGTACTTC
few	TRBV4-3	TRBD2	TRBJ2-1	CASSQDDTLGGNEQFF	TGCGCCAGCAGCCAAGATGATACGCTCGGGGGGAATGAGCAGTTCTTC
-	TRBV4-1	-	TRBJ2-5	CASSPFARGRGETQYF	TGCGCCAGCAGCCCCTTCGCGCGGGGGCGTGGAGAGACCCAGTACTTC
many	TRBV7-2	-	TRBJ2-2	CASSTREGNTGELFF	TGTGCCAGCAGCACTCGGGAAGGGAACACCGGGGAGCTGTTTTTT
-	TRBV11-2	-	TRBJ2-7	CASSLLAASEQYF	TGTGCCAGCAGCTTATTAGCGGCCTCCGAGCAGTACTTC
few	TRBV5-1	-	TRBJ1-2	CASSLDETVPGYTF	TGCGCCAGCAGCTTGGACGAGACAGTCCCTGGCTACACCTTC
-	TRBV5-4	-	TRBJ2-5	CASGLLGQIEETQYF	TGTGCCAGCGGACTACTGGGACAGATTGAAGAGACCCAGTACTTC
-	TRBV11-1	-	TRBJ2-7	CASSLSGTSSYEQYF	TGTGCCAGCAGCTTATCGGGGACGAGCTCCTACGAGCAGTACTTC
-	TRBV12-3/TRBV12-4	TRBD2	TRBJ2-1	CASSLGLAGFNEQFF	TGTGCCAGCAGTTTGGGGCTAGCGGGGTTCAATGAGCAGTTCTTC
-	TRBV11-1	TRBD1	TRBJ2-7	CASSLTGGGQGDEQYF	TGTGCCAGCAGCCTTACCGGAGGAGGACAGGGAGACGAGCAGTACTTC
-	TRBV10-1	TRBD2	TRBJ2-5	CASSERTSMETQYF	TGCGCCAGCAGTGAGCGGACTAGCATGGAGACCCAGTACTTC
few	TRBV6-2/TRBV6-3	-	TRBJ2-7	CASSSTRLALISYEQYF	TGTGCCAGCAGCTCTACAAGATTGGCCCTTATCTCCTACGAGCAGTACTTC
few	TRBV4-2	TRBD2	TRBJ2-1	CASSHDGTSGPYNEQFF	TGTGCCAGCAGCCACGATGGGACTAGCGGGCCTTACAATGAGCAGTTCTTC
few	TRBV7-9	-	TRBJ1-2	CASSLPLAGEYGYTF	TGTGCCAGCAGCTTACCTCTGGCAGGGGAATATGGCTACACCTTC
-	TRBV5-4	-	TRBJ2-3	CASSPGGAGGDTQYF	TGTGCCAGCAGCCCCGGGGGGGCAGGGGGAGATACGCAGTATTTT
-	TRBV14	-	TRBJ2-1	CASSQIRGAHNEQFF	TGTGCCAGCAGCCAAATTCGGGGGGCCCACAATGAGCAGTTCTTC
many	TRBV7-2	-	TRBJ2-7	CASSYFSYEQYF	TGTGCCAGCAGTTACTTCTCCTACGAGCAGTACTTC
-	TRBV4-2	TRBD1	TRBJ1-1	CASSQDRGDTEAFF	TGTGCCAGCAGCCAGGACAGGGGGGACACTGAAGCTTTCTTT
-	TRBV7-2	-	TRBJ2-1	CASSPWEGGANEQFF	TGTGCCAGCAGCCCCTGGGAGGGGGGCGCGAATGAGCAGTTCTTC
-	TRBV7-2	TRBD2	TRBJ2-3	CASSTHSGGRENTQYF	TGTGCCAGCAGCACACATAGCGGGGGCCGCGAGAATACGCAGTATTTT
few	TRBV7-9	-	TRBJ2-7	CASSLALWGRHEQYF	TGTGCCAGCAGCTTAGCGCTGTGGGGTCGGCACGAGCAGTACTTC
few	TRBV7-8	-	TRBJ2-6	CASSLQGGGANVLTF	TGTGCCAGCAGCTTACAAGGGGGGGGGGCCAACGTCCTGACTTTC
few	TRBV7-9	-	TRBJ1-4	CASSLQGTWEKLFF	TGTGCCAGCAGCTTACAGGGCACTTGGGAAAAACTGTTTTTT
few	TRBV7-6	-	TRBJ1-2	CASSLTSDSLYGYTF	TGTGCCAGCAGCCTAACTTCGGACAGCTTATATGGCTACACCTTC
-	TRBV4-1	-	TRBJ1-1	CASSQVVSGGTEAFF	TGCGCCAGCAGCCAAGTAGTCAGTGGGGGGACTGAAGCTTTCTTT
many	TRBV7-2	TRBD2	TRBJ2-5	CASSSGTSGGQGAEETQYF	TGTGCCAGCAGCTCAGGGACTAGCGGGGGGCAGGGAGCGGAAGAGACCCAGTACTTC
-	TRBV7-2	-	TRBJ1-5	CASSAPGTDPLNQPQHF	TGTGCCAGCAGCGCCCCCGGGACGGACCCCCTCAATCAGCCCCAGCATTTT
-	TRBV5-5	TRBD1	TRBJ1-1	CASSSELQGVNTEAFF	TGTGCCAGCAGCTCAGAACTGCAGGGGGTAAACACTGAAGCTTTCTTT
many	TRBV7-8	-	TRBJ2-7	CASSPREASYEQYF	TGTGCCAGCAGCCCACGCGAAGCTAGCTACGAGCAGTACTTC
-	TRBV29-1	-	TRBJ2-6	CSVSTTSGANVLTF	TGCAGCGTATCGACAACGTCTGGGGCCAACGTCCTGACTTTC
-	TRBV4-2	TRBD2	TRBJ2-3	CASSQPSGITDTQYF	TGTGCCAGCAGCCAACCTAGCGGAATCACAGATACGCAGTATTTT
-	TRBV27	TRBD2	TRBJ2-1	CASSPLTSGSYNEQFF	TGTGCCAGCAGTCCCCTTACTAGCGGCTCCTACAATGAGCAGTTCTTC
-	TRBV4-3	TRBD1	TRBJ2-6	CASSQDLGTGGLWANVLTF	TGCGCCAGCAGCCAAGATCTGGGGACAGGGGGTCTATGGGCCAACGTCCTGACTTTC
-	TRBV6-2/TRBV6-3	TRBD2	TRBJ2-7	CASSYGGGPNEQYF	TGTGCCAGCAGTTACGGGGGGGGACCAAACGAGCAGTACTTC
few	TRBV7-2	-	TRBJ2-3	CASSLDWGSRTDTQYF	TGTGCCAGCAGCTTAGATTGGGGCAGCCGCACAGATACGCAGTATTTT
few	TRBV29-1	-	TRBJ1-2	CSVDLATSNYGYTF	TGCAGCGTTGACTTAGCCACCTCAAACTATGGCTACACCTTC
-	TRBV5-5	-	TRBJ2-7	CASSRAIYEQYF	TGTGCCAGCAGCCGGGCGATCTACGAGCAGTACTTC
few	TRBV20-1	-	TRBJ2-1	CSAMGPPYNEQFF	TGCAGTGCTATGGGCCCCCCCTACAATGAGCAGTTCTTC